This T cell receptor (beta chain) was captured by sequencing in a study of response to subunit inactivated influenza vaccine. The CDR3 loop spans 13 amino acids. Unmatched junction bases numbered 1, after V lost 4 bases and J lost 0 bases. The germline gives CDR1 SQVTM, CDR2 ANQGSEA. TCRdb re-derived calls from the RT-PCR reads in MiXCR, one entry per CDR3 protein. The table includes 150,000 to 200,000 distinct CDR3 sequences, about 12% detected once. This clonotype was seen at least ten times. A further study also used this sample, focusing on T cells expressing NK-cell markers. From that paper: A 5'RACE template switching approach incorporating UMIs was used to make TCR beta cDNA. In sorted CD3+CD56+NKG2C+, CD3+CD56+NKG2C- and CD3+CD56-NKG2C+ T cells, TCR beta repertoires were obtained. The use of an anti-gamma-delta TCR antibody, which was added in several experiments, restricted sorting to T cells expressing alpha-beta TCR. Leadership of the CD3+CD56-NKG2C+ fraction also belonged to these clonotypes in a handful of donors.

V usage is TRBV29-1 and J usage is TRBJ2-3; TRBD2 aligns across 7 bases. The receptor's source is a man aged 50-59 years who received an inactivated influenza vaccine. Sequencing used CD8+ T cells sorted from PBMCs, obtained about 13 days after vaccination. This CDR3 reads CSVGGRSTDTQYF. The CDR3 DNA is TGCAGCGTTGGCGGGAGAAGCACAGATACGCAGTATTTT.